The 19 T cell receptor beta chains below were found in one sample sequenced in a study of regulatory T cells in long-lasting Graves disease. The sample's time point: persistent/refractory GD, antithyroid drugs over 5 years with positive TRAb. PBMCs were the source of the RNA used for TCR sequencing. CDR3-region Arm-PCR and iRepertoire HTBI primers produced the TCR beta libraries. TCRdb recomputed calls from the multiplex PCR reads with MiXCR, one row per CDR3 protein. The table includes about 430,000 distinct CDR3 sequences, about 21% detected once. The source material was peripheral blood mononuclear cells (PBMCs), sampled when the disease was refractory, from a patient treated with antithyroid drugs. These receptors were obtained from a female donor with Graves disease.

Many counts were recorded for this clonotype. The chain uses TRBV20-1 and TRBJ2-5; D unresolved. The CDR3 consists of 13 residues. CDR1 is DFQATT, CDR2 SNEGSKA, per germline (reference sequence). The V and J ends lost 3 bases and 2 bases respectively, with 10 bases between them. CDR3 in DNA: TGCAGTGCTAGTCTGGACCGACAAGAGACCCAGTACTTC. It codes for CSASLDRQETQYF.

This clonotype appeared a few times. The genes are TRBV6-1 and TRBJ2-3; D might be TRBD1 or TRBD2, each matching 5 bases. The germline V and J ends were trimmed by 7 bases and 0 bases, with 20 bases remaining between them. Germline lookup yields CDR1 MNHNS and CDR2 SASEGT. The CDR3 is 17 residues long. The CDR3 sequence is CASTSYPPRGSTDTQYF. For the CDR3, the DNA is TGTGCCAGCACCAGTTACCCCCCTCGGGGCAGCACAGATACGCAGTATTTT.

The chain has TRBV5-4 and TRBJ2-7; no clear D gene. Trimming shortened V by 3 bases and J by 4 bases, and 8 bases separated the two germline ends. The germline gives CDR1 SGHNT, CDR2 YYREEE (reference sequence). The CDR3 loop spans 12 amino acids. In DNA form, the CDR3 reads TGTGCCAGCAGCTCCGCAGAGTACGAGCAGTACTTC. It translates to CASSSAEYEQYF.

This clonotype was picked up many times. This chain joins TRBV6-2 or TRBV6-3 and TRBJ1-2; 7 nucleotides match TRBD1. Germline V gene lookup returns CDR1 MNHEY and CDR2 SVGEGT. J gave up 2 bases and V 0 bases, and 6 bases lay outside the gene matches. The CDR3 is 16 amino acids. CDR3 coding DNA: TGTGCCAGCAGTTACTCGTCTACAGGGGACAACTATGGCTACACCTTC. Residues: CASSYSSTGDNYGYTF.

This clonotype was found many times. This chain connects TRBV20-1 to TRBJ2-7, with D perhaps TRBD1 (5 bases). The CDR3 contains 11 residues. V lost 3 bases, J lost 4 bases, and 7 bases lay in between. Per the germline V gene, CDR1 is DFQATT and CDR2 is SNEGSKA (reference sequence). CDR3 region: CSASQGYEQYF. The CDR3 coding sequence is TGCAGTGCTAGCCAGGGATACGAGCAGTACTTC.

The sample holds many counts of this clonotype. The genes are TRBV20-1 and TRBJ2-7, with D possibly matching TRBD2 (5 bases). CDR3 size: 13 residues. The V end lost 0 bases, the J end lost 7 bases, and 13 bases lay between the germline ends. Germline V gene data show CDR1 as DFQATT and CDR2 as SNEGSKA (reference sequence). CDR3 amino acids: CSARDRISAEQYF. For the CDR3, the DNA is TGCAGTGCTAGAGATCGGATTAGCGCAGAGCAGTACTTC.

This clonotype appeared a few times. The chain is built from TRBV9 and TRBJ1-1, with D possibly TRBD1 on 5 matching bases. Germline CDR1 reads SGDLS; CDR2 reads YYNGEE. This CDR3 contains 16 residues. V lost 0 bases and J 5 bases, leaving 17 bases between the germline ends. CDR3 amino acids: CASSVAGGRELTEAFF. Here the CDR3 DNA reads TGTGCCAGCAGCGTAGCTGGGGGACGGGAGTTGACTGAAGCTTTCTTT.

On this clonotype: Possible read error: a much larger clone is one base away. The rearrangement uses TRBV7-3 and TRBJ2-7; D may be TRBD2 (7 bases). The CDR3 consists of 16 residues. Germline-derived CDR1 and CDR2 are SGHTA and FQGTGA. Between the trimmed V and J ends, which lost 8 bases and 5 bases, there was a span of 25 bases. As DNA, the CDR3 is TGTGCCAGCGGCCAAGGGCCGGGACGGGGGGCAAACGAGCAGTACTTC. It codes for CASGQGPGRGANEQYF. Full variable domain (rest looked up from reference TRBV7-3 and TRBJ2-7): GAGVSQTPSNKVTEKGKYVELRCDPISGHTALYWYRQSLGQGPEFLIYFQGTGAADDSGLPNDRFFAVRPEGSVSTLKIQRTERGDSAVYLCASGQGPGRGANEQYFGPGTRLTVT.

This clonotype was seen ten or more times. This chain uses TRBV20-1 with TRBJ2-7; 7 bases line up with TRBD2. The CDR3 is made up of 15 amino acids. The ends lost 3 bases at V and 9 bases at J; junction bases unmatched: 17. Looked up from germline, CDR1 is DFQATT and CDR2 is SNEGSKA (reference sequence). The CDR3 DNA sequence: TGCAGTGCTAGCTCCCGGGACTACAGGTCGGGGGTGCAGTACTTC. Amino acids: CSASSRDYRSGVQYF.

This clonotype has only a few counts. The chain combines TRBV18 with TRBJ1-5, with D possibly TRBD1 on 6 matching bases. Trimming pared 3 bases from V and 3 bases from J, leaving 15 bases between. The CDR3 has 16 residues. CDR1 is KGHSH and CDR2 is LQKENI in the germline V gene. CDR3 DNA: TGTGCCAGCTCACCCGGGGACACCTGGGACAATCAGCCCCAGCATTTT. It is translated as CASSPGDTWDNQPQHF. The full variable domain, completed using reference TRBV18 and TRBJ1-5, is NAGVMQNPRHLVRRRGQEARLRCSPMKGHSHVYWYRQLPEEGLKFMVYLQKENIIDESGMPKERFSAEFPKEGPSILRIQQVVRGDSAAYFCASSPGDTWDNQPQHFGDGTRLSIL.

There are many counts of this clonotype. The J gene is TRBJ1-2, the V gene TRBV11-2; D might be TRBD1 (5 bases). V lost 2 bases and J 6 bases, leaving 16 bases between the germline ends. CDR3 length: 15 amino acids. Germline-derived CDR1 and CDR2 are SGHAT and FQNNGV. The chain's CDR3 is CASSLTGTAVNGYTF. Here the CDR3 DNA reads TGTGCCAGCAGCTTAACCGGGACGGCAGTCAATGGCTACACCTTC.

The chain uses TRBV28 and TRBJ1-2; no definite D call. Per the germline V gene, CDR1 is MDHEN and CDR2 is SYDVKM. The CDR3 has 14 residues. The V end was cut by 3 bases, the J end by 7 bases, with 15 bases between. CDR3 DNA sequence: TGTGCCAGCAGTTTCGCCACGGACGCCTCTGGCTACACCTTC. It specifies CASSFATDASGYTF.

The rearrangement uses TRBV10-2 and TRBJ2-5; 7 nucleotides match TRBD2. The CDR3 runs to 15 residues. Germline V gene data show CDR1 as WSHSY and CDR2 as SAAADI. With V trimmed by 8 bases and J by 5 bases, 14 bases remained unmatched. The CDR3 DNA sequence: TGCGCCAGCGCGACGAAGGGCGGGAGTGTGGAGACCCAGTACTTC. As protein: CASATKGGSVETQYF.

In its sample, this clonotype was seen many times. The rearrangement uses TRBV30 and TRBJ1-1; the D gene is possibly TRBD1 (5 bases). The CDR3 extends over 13 amino acids. Germline values: CDR1 GTSNPN, CDR2 SVGIG (reference sequence). Trimming left V 3 bases short and J 1 base short, with 9 bases between. The CDR3 DNA reads as TGTGCCTGGAGCGGGGCCCCGAACACTGAAGCTTTCTTT. Translated, it gives CAWSGAPNTEAFF.

This clonotype was seen at least ten times. V usage is TRBV28 and J usage is TRBJ1-2; no definite D call. The CDR3 contains 11 residues. V was shortened by 8 bases and J by 8 bases, with 12 bases between the two germline ends. Germline V gives CDR1 MDHEN, CDR2 SYDVKM. CDR3 amino acids: CASSDLGGYTF. The CDR3 DNA is TGTGCCAGCTCGGACCTAGGGGGCTACACCTTC.

This clonotype was observed at least ten times. The J gene is TRBJ2-2, the V gene TRBV28; D may correspond to TRBD1 or TRBD2 (5 bases each). The CDR3 loop spans 15 amino acids. Trimming took off 3 bases at V and 2 bases at J, with 10 bases between the two ends. Germline assignment: CDR1 MDHEN and CDR2 SYDVKM. CDR3 in amino acids: CASSLGVQNTGELFF. The CDR3 coding sequence is TGTGCCAGCAGTTTGGGGGTCCAAAACACCGGGGAGCTGTTTTTT.

This clonotype was recorded many times. The chain recombines TRBV11-2 with TRBJ2-5, with D unclear. In germline, CDR1 is SGHAT, CDR2 FQNNGV. Trimming removed 3 bases at V and 5 bases at J, with 10 bases between. The CDR3 contains 13 residues. Here the CDR3 DNA reads TGTGCCAGCAGCTTGGTCGACCCGGAGACCCAGTACTTC. Its protein is CASSLVDPETQYF.

The chain carries TRBV6-1 and TRBJ2-3, with a weak D call TRBD2 (6 bases). The CDR3 has 14 amino acids. Germline V gene data show CDR1 as MNHNS and CDR2 as SASEGT. Trimming took 8 bases from V and 0 from J, leaving 12 bases between them. The CDR3: CASRASGSTDTQYF. DNA for the CDR3: TGTGCCAGCCGAGCAAGCGGGAGCACAGATACGCAGTATTTT.

Only a few counts were recorded for this clonotype. This chain joins TRBV30 and TRBJ2-7; 7 bases align to TRBD1. CDR1 and CDR2 from the germline V gene are GTSNPN and SVGIG (reference sequence). The CDR3 has 17 amino acids. V shed 0 bases, J shed 0 bases, and the junction held 11 bases outside the gene matches. The chain's CDR3 is CAWSVRLGGRSSYEQYF. In nucleotides, the CDR3 is TGTGCCTGGAGTGTACGGTTAGGGGGCAGGAGCTCCTACGAGCAGTACTTC.